This passage covers 22 T cell receptor beta chains from one sample sequenced in a study of beta chain features in type 1 diabetes. Study-level findings and limits: Type 1 diabetes patients had TCRB CDR3s that were shorter (moderately but significantly so) in all four CD4+ subsets.

Every bit of the isolated RNA underwent reverse transcription, so sequencing read expressed TCRB transcripts. Sequencing used immunoSEQ multiplex PCR; TCRdb keeps in-frame clones, though not all of them. The data contain hundreds of thousands of clones, roughly 13% of them seen just once; the ten biggest clones take up around 0.022%. Their recognized antigens are unknown. Sequencing was carried out using naive CD4+ T cells from blood. All receptors derive from a man in his late teens or twenties with type 1 diabetes.

The table lists this clone with a few counts. The same CDR3 can be traced to other DNA sequences in this sample. The chain combines TRBV19 with TRBJ2-7, with TRBD1 identical over 8 bases. The V gene's germline CDR1 is LNHDA and CDR2 SQIVND (reference sequence). Losses at the gene ends were 5 bases for V and 0 bases for J; bases not matched to a gene: 3. This CDR3 has 14 amino acids. Here the CDR3 DNA reads TGTGCCAGTAGTCGACAGGGGTCCTCCTACGAGCAGTACTTC. Its protein is CASSRQGSSYEQYF.

The chain recombines TRBV25-1 with TRBJ1-6; D is ambiguous. V lost 4 bases and J 8 bases, leaving 9 bases between the germline ends. In germline, CDR1 is MGHDK, CDR2 SYGVNS. The CDR3 length is 13 residues. The CDR3 nucleotides are TGTGCCAGCAGTGGGACGGCCTATTCACCCCTCCACTTT. Protein: CASSGTAYSPLHF.

There are a few counts of this clone. V gene TRBV28 combines with J gene TRBJ2-1, with 8 bases lining up with TRBD2. The CDR3 loop spans 15 amino acids. V trimming: 7 bases; J trimming: 5 bases; junction bases outside the gene matches: 10. Germline values: CDR1 MDHEN, CDR2 SYDVKM. The CDR3 nucleotides are TGTGCCAGCATCGACGGGGGGGCTCTAGACAATGAGCAGTTCTTC. Translating gives CASIDGGALDNEQFF.

A few counts support this clone. The chain employs TRBV15 and TRBJ1-2; 10 bases align to TRBD1. The germline CDR1 and CDR2 sequences are LNHNV and YYDKDF (reference sequence). This CDR3 spans 13 amino acids. V shed 6 bases, J shed 8 bases, and the junction held 6 bases outside the gene matches. CDR3 sequence: CATREGTGDGYTF. For the CDR3, the DNA is TGTGCCACCAGAGAGGGGACAGGGGACGGCTACACCTTC.

V gene TRBV30 combines with J gene TRBJ1-2; TRBD1 aligns across 8 bases. The CDR3 length is 13 residues. Per the germline V gene, CDR1 is GTSNPN and CDR2 is SVGIG (reference sequence). Trimming took 3 bases from V and 3 from J; bases not matched to a gene: 3. The CDR3 loop is CAWRDRVHYGYTF. CDR3 bases: TGTGCCTGGAGGGACAGGGTTCACTATGGCTACACCTTC.

The sample holds a few counts of this clone. This chain links TRBV5-1 with TRBJ1-2; the D gene is possibly TRBD1 (5 bases). V was pared by 1 base and J by 3 bases, with 13 bases between. Germline V gene sequence: CDR1 SGHRS, CDR2 YFSETQ. This CDR3 is built from 15 residues. The CDR3 DNA follows: TGCGCCAGCAGCTTGTCGCCAGGGAGTCACTATGGCTACACCTTC. It is translated as CASSLSPGSHYGYTF.

The chain is built from TRBV25-1 and TRBJ1-1; D is uncertain. The CDR3 length is 13 residues. Deletions cut 2 bases from V and 5 bases from J, with 9 bases between. CDR1 and CDR2 (germline): MGHDK, SYGVNS. CDR3 coding DNA: TGTGCCAGCAGTGAAAGTTGGGGAACTGAAGCTTTCTTT. It translates to CASSESWGTEAFF.

This chain links TRBV18 with TRBJ2-7, with a tentative D call TRBD2 (7 bases). Germline V gene lookup returns CDR1 KGHSH and CDR2 LQKENI. The CDR3 extends over 14 amino acids. Trimming removed 6 bases at V and 4 bases at J, with 16 bases between. Here the CDR3 DNA reads TGTGCCAGCTCCCTCTGGGGGGGGCCGTACGAGCAGTACTTC. It is translated as CASSLWGGPYEQYF.

The chain carries TRBV9 and TRBJ1-2; D might be TRBD1 (5 bases). V was pared by 0 bases and J by 8 bases, with 17 bases between. CDR3 size: 15 residues. Germline CDR1 is SGDLS and CDR2 is YYNGEE. The chain's CDR3 is CASSVGYRGESGYTF. The CDR3 region has the DNA TGTGCCAGCAGCGTAGGGTACCGGGGGGAAAGCGGCTACACCTTC.

This clone occurred a few times. V gene TRBV14 combines with J gene TRBJ2-1; 8 bases match TRBD2. Germline V gene lookup returns CDR1 SGHDN and CDR2 FVKESK. The J segment lost 8 bases and the V segment lost 5 bases, leaving 11 bases of the junction unmatched. The CDR3 covers 15 residues. The CDR3 loop is CASSADGGAGHEQFF. The CDR3 nucleotides are TGTGCCAGCAGCGCCGACGGGGGGGCCGGCCATGAGCAGTTCTTC.

The chain employs TRBV7-9 and TRBJ1-6; no definite D call. In germline, CDR1 is SEHNR, CDR2 FQNEAQ (reference sequence). This CDR3 contains 16 residues. The V end lost 1 base, the J end lost 4 bases, and 11 bases lay between the germline ends. The CDR3 nucleotides read TGTGCCAGCAGCTTAGGGCGGACTGATTATAATTCACCCCTCCACTTT. Encoded protein: CASSLGRTDYNSPLHF.

V and J are TRBV6-5 and TRBJ2-3; tentatively, D is TRBD2 (6 bases). The V gene's germline CDR1 is MNHEY and CDR2 SVGAGI. Trimming removed 6 bases from V and 3 bases from J, with 16 bases in between. The CDR3 is made up of 15 amino acids. The CDR3 sequence is CASSNRGIGTDTQYF. CDR3 coding DNA: TGTGCCAGCAGCAACCGCGGGATCGGGACAGATACGCAGTATTTT.

V usage is TRBV4-1 and J usage is TRBJ1-2, with 12 bases matching TRBD1. The CDR3 has 17 amino acids. Germline-derived CDR1 and CDR2 are MGHRA and YSYEKL. The V gene end was trimmed by 6 bases and the J gene end by 3 bases; junction bases not matched to a gene: 11. DNA for the CDR3: TGCGCCAGCAGTCTGTCGGGACAGGGGGCGAACGACTATGGCTACACCTTC. Translation gives CASSLSGQGANDYGYTF.

This clone has a handful of counts. The rearrangement joins TRBV29-1 to TRBJ2-3; D unclear. V was trimmed by 2 bases and J by 6 bases, leaving 18 bases between them. There are 15 residues in the CDR3. CDR1 is SQVTM, CDR2 ANQGSEA, per germline. The CDR3 DNA sequence: TGCAGCGTTGAAACCCTTGGGCGATCGCCGGATACGCAGTATTTT. This gives the protein CSVETLGRSPDTQYF.

The chain carries TRBV7-9 and TRBJ1-4, with a weak D call TRBD1 (6 bases). In germline, CDR1 is SEHNR, CDR2 FQNEAQ (reference sequence). The CDR3 sequence is 16 residues long. V was cut by 0 bases and J by 7 bases, with 15 bases left in between. CDR3 in DNA: TGTGCCAGCAGCTTAGCGCGGAGGACAGAGACTGAAAAACTGTTTTTT. Translated: CASSLARRTETEKLFF.

The chain couples TRBV7-3 to TRBJ2-5, with D perhaps being TRBD1 or TRBD2 (5 bases each). This CDR3 comprises 14 residues. V shed 3 bases and J shed 4 bases, with 12 bases lying between them. Germline CDR1 reads SGHTA; CDR2 reads FQGTGA. The CDR3 region has the DNA TGTGCCAGCAGCTTGGGACGGCAGACAGAGACCCAGTACTTC. Protein product: CASSLGRQTETQYF.

This clone was seen only a few times. The chain recombines TRBV5-1 with TRBJ2-7; D not certain. Germline V gene data show CDR1 as SGHRS and CDR2 as YFSETQ. The CDR3 length is 14 residues. Trimming took 5 bases from V and 1 from J, leaving 13 bases between them. In DNA, the CDR3 is TGCGCCAGCAGTCCAGATGGTCAGTCCTACGAGCAGTACTTC. It yields the protein CASSPDGQSYEQYF.

This sequence joins TRBV4-1 and TRBJ2-1; TRBD2 might be the D (6 bases). The CDR3 has 14 amino acids. V lost 4 bases, J lost 10 bases, and 17 bases lay in between. The germline CDR1 and CDR2 sequences are MGHRA and YSYEKL. Written as DNA, the CDR3 is TGCGCCAGCAGCCTCGATCGCCGGGGACTCGAGCAGTTCTTC. Protein: CASSLDRRGLEQFF.

In nucleotides, the CDR3 is TGTGCCAGCAGCGGAGGGGGGGGTCAGCCCCAGCATTTT. Its translation: CASSGGGGQPQHF. This rearrangement joins TRBV9 to TRBJ1-5, with a possible D match to TRBD1 (6 bases). The CDR3 sequence is 13 residues long. Trimming cost V 3 bases and J 6 bases, with 10 bases left between them. Germline-derived CDR1 and CDR2 are SGDLS and YYNGEE.

This clone has just a few counts. The junction does not match germline at one end; this may be a read error. The J gene is TRBJ2-3, the V gene TRBV30; D remains ambiguous. CDR3 length: 14 amino acids. Germline V gives CDR1 GTSNPN, CDR2 SVGIG (reference sequence). The CDR3 DNA follows: TGTGCCTGGGGTGTTGGCCAACCCGCGGATACGCAGTATTTT. Protein: CAWGVGQPADTQYF.

V gene TRBV7-8 combines with J gene TRBJ1-4; 8 positions match TRBD1. With V trimmed by 5 bases and J by 1 base, 3 bases remained unmatched. From germline, CDR1 is SGHVS and CDR2 FQNEAQ. The CDR3 runs to 15 residues. CDR3 protein: CASSPGQGTNEKLFF. CDR3 bases: TGTGCCAGCAGCCCCGGACAGGGAACTAATGAAAAACTGTTTTTT.

This clone was counted between two and nine times. The chain combines TRBV18 with TRBJ2-5; D is ambiguous. The V gene lost 3 bases and the J gene lost 0 bases, with 8 bases spanning the gap. This CDR3 comprises 14 residues. Germline CDR1 is KGHSH and CDR2 is LQKENI. The CDR3 nucleotides are TGTGCCAGCTCACCCCAGACATACCAAGAGACCCAGTACTTC. This codes for CASSPQTYQETQYF.